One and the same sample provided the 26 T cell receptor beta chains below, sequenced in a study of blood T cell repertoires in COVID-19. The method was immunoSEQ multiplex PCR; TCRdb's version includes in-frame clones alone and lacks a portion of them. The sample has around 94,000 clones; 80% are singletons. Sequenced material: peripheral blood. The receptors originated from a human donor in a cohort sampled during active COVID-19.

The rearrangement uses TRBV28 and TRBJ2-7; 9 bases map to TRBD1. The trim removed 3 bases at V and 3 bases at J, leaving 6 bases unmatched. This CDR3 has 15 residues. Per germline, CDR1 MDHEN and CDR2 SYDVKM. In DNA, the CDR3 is TGTGCCAGCAGTTTTGGGGACAGGGAACTCTACGAGCAGTACTTC. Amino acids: CASSFGDRELYEQYF.

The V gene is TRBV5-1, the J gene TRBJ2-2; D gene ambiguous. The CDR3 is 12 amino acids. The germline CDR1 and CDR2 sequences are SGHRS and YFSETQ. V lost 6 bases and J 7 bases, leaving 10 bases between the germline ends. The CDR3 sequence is CASTPGGGELFF. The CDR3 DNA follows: TGCGCCAGCACCCCCGGTGGCGGGGAGCTGTTTTTT.

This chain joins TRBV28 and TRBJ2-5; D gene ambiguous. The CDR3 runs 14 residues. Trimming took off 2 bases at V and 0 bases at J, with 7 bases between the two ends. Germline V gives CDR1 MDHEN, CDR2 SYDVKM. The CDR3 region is CASSLRNYQETQYF. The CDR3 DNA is TGTGCCAGCAGTTTAAGAAACTACCAAGAGACCCAGTACTTC.

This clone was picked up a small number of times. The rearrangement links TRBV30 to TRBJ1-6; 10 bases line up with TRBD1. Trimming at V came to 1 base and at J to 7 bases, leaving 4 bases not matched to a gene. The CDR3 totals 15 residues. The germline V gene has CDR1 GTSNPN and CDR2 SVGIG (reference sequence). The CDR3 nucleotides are TGTGCCTGGAGTGGGACAGGGGGATGGAATTCACCCCTCCACTTT. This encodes CAWSGTGGWNSPLHF.

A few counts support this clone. CDR3 loop: CASSFARGGQPQHF. The CDR3 DNA reads TGTGCCAGCAGCTTCGCCAGGGGCGGTCAGCCCCAGCATTTT. The chain carries TRBV5-6 and TRBJ1-5, with D maybe TRBD1 (6 bases). V lost 2 bases to trimming and J lost 6 bases, with 12 bases between them. The CDR3 contains 14 residues. The V gene's germline CDR1 is SGHDT and CDR2 YYEEEE.

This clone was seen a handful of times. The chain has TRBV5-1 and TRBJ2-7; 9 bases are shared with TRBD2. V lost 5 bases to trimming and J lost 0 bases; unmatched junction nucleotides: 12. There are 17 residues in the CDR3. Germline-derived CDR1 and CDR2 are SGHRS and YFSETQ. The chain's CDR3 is CASRLDQREANSYEQYF. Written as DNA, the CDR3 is TGCGCCAGCAGGCTGGATCAGCGGGAGGCAAACTCCTACGAGCAGTACTTC.

The CDR3 nucleotides read TGTGCCAGCAGCTTAGGACGCAATGGGGCGGCCTACGAGCAGTACTTC. Its protein is CASSLGRNGAAYEQYF. This chain uses TRBV7-2 with TRBJ2-7; tentative D call: TRBD1 (5 bases). V was trimmed by 1 base and J by 2 bases, leaving 15 bases between them. The CDR3 extends over 16 amino acids. Germline CDR1 and CDR2: SGHTA and FQGNSA.

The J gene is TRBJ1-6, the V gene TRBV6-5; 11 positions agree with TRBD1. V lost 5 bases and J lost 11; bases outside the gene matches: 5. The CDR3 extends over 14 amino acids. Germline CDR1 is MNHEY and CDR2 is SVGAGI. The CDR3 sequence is CASSLGTGGPPLHF. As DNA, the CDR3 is TGTGCCAGCAGTCTAGGGACAGGGGGTCCACCCCTCCACTTT.

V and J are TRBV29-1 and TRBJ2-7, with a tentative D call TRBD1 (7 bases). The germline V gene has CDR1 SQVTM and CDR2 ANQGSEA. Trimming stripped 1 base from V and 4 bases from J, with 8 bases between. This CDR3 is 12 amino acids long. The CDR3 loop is CSVEAGGYEQYF. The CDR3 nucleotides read TGCAGCGTTGAAGCAGGGGGGTACGAGCAGTACTTC.

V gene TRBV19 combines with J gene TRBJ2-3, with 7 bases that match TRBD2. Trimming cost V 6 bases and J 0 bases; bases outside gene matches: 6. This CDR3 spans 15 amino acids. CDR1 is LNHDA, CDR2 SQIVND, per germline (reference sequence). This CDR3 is CASSTISGSTDTQYF. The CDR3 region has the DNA TGTGCCAGTAGCACCATTAGCGGGAGCACAGATACGCAGTATTTT. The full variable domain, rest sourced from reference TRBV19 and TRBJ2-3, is DGGITQSPKYLFRKEGQNVTLSCEQNLNHDAMYWYRQDPGQGLRLIYYSQIVNDFQKGDIAEGYSVSREKKESFPLTVTSAQKNPTAFYLCASSTISGSTDTQYFGPGTRLTVL.

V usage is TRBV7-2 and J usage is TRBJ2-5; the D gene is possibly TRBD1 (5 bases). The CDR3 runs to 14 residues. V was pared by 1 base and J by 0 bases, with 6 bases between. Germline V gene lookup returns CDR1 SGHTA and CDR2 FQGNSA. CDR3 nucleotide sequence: TGTGCCAGCAGCTTAGACAGGAACCAAGAGACCCAGTACTTC. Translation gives CASSLDRNQETQYF.

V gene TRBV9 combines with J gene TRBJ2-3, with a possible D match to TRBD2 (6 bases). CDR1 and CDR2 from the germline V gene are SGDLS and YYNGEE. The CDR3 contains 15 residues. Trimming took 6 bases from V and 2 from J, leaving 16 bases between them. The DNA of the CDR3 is TGTGCCAGCACCAACCCCGGGAGTTTCACAGATACGCAGTATTTT. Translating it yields CASTNPGSFTDTQYF.

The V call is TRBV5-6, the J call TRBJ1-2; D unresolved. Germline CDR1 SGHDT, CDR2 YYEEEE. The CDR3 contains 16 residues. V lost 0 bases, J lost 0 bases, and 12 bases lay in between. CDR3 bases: TGTGCCAGCAGCTTGGGTGTGACTACTACTAACTATGGCTACACCTTC. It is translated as CASSLGVTTTNYGYTF.

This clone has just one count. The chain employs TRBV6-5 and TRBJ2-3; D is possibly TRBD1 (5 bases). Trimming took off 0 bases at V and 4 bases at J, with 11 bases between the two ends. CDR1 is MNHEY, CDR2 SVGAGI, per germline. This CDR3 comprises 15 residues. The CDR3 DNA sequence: TGTGCCAGCAGTTACTCGCAGGGATGGGCAGATACGCAGTATTTT. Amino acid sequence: CASSYSQGWADTQYF.

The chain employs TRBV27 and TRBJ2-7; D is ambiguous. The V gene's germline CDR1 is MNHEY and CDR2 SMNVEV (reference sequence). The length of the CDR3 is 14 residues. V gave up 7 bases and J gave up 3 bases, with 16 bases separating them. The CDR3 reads CASKVRRNNYEQYF. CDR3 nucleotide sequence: TGTGCCAGCAAGGTACGCAGGAACAACTACGAGCAGTACTTC.

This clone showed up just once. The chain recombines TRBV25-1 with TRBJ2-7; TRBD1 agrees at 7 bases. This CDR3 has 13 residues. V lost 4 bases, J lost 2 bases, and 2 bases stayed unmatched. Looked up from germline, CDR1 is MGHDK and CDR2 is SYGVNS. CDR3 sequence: CASSVTGTYEQYF. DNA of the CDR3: TGTGCCAGCAGTGTGACAGGGACCTACGAGCAGTACTTC.

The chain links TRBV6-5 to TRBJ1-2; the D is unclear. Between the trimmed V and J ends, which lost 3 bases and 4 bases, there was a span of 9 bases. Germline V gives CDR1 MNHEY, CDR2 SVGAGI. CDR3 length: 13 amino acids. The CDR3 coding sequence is TGTGCCAGCAGTTATCTGACTTCCTATGGCTACACCTTC. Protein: CASSYLTSYGYTF.

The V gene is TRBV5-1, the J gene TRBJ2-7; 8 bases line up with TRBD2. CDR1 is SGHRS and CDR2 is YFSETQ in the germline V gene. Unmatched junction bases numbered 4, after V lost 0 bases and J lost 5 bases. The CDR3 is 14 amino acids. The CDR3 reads CASSLGAGGDEQYF. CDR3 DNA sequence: TGCGCCAGCAGCTTGGGGGCGGGAGGAGACGAGCAGTACTTC.

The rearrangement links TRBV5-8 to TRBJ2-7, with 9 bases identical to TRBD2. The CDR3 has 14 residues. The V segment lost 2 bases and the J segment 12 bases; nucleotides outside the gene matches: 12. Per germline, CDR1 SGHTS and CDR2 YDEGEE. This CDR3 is CASSFQTSGQRGYF. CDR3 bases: TGTGCCAGCAGCTTCCAGACTAGCGGCCAGAGGGGGTACTTC.

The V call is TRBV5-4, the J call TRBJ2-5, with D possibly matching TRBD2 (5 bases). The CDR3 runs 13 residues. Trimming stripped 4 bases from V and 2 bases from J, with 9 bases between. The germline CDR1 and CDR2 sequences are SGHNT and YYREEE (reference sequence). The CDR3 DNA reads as TGTGCCAGCAGCCCCGGCGGGCAAGAGACCCAGTACTTC. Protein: CASSPGGQETQYF. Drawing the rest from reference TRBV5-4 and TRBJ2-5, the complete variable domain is ETGVTQSPTHLIKTRGQQVTLRCSSQSGHNTVSWYQQALGQGPQFIFQYYREEENGRGNFPPRFSGLQFPNYSSELNVNALELDDSALYLCASSPGGQETQYFGPGTRLLVL.

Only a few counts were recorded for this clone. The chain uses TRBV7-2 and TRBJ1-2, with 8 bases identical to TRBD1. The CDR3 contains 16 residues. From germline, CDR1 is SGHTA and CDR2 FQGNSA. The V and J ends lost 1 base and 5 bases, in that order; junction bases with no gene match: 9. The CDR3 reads CASSLEDQGAKYGYTF. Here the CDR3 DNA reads TGTGCCAGCAGCTTAGAGGATCAGGGGGCAAAATATGGCTACACCTTC.

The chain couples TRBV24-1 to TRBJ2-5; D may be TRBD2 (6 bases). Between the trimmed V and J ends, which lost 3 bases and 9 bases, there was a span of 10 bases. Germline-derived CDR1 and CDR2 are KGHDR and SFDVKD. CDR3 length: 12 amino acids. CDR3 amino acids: CATSDPGLPQYF. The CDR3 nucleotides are TGTGCCACCAGTGATCCGGGACTGCCCCAGTACTTC.

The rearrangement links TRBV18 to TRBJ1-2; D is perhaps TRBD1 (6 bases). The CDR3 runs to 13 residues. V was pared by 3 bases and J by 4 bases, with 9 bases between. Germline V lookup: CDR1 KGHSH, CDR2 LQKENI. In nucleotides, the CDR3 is TGTGCCAGCTCACCTGACAGGCCCTATGGCTACACCTTC. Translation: CASSPDRPYGYTF.

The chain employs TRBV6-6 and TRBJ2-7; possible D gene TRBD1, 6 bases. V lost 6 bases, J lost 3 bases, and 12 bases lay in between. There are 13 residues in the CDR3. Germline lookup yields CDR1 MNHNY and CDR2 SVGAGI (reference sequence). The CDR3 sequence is CASSQIQGYEQYF. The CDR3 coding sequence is TGTGCCAGCAGCCAAATACAGGGCTACGAGCAGTACTTC.

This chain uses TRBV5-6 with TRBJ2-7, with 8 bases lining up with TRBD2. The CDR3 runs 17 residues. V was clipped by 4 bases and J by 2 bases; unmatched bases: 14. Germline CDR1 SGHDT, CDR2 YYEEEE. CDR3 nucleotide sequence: TGTGCCAGCAGCATTACGTGGAATACGGGAGGGCCCTACGAGCAGTACTTC. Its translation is CASSITWNTGGPYEQYF.

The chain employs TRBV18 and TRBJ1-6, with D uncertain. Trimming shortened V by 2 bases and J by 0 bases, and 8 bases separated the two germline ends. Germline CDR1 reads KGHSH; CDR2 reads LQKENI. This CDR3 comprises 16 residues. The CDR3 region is CASSPERYSYNSPLHF. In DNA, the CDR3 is TGTGCCAGCTCACCAGAGCGCTACTCCTATAATTCACCCCTCCACTTT.